This T cell receptor delta chain stems from a study of γδ T cells in repeated Plasmodium falciparum infection. For the study at large: Malian children with intense seasonal malaria exposure were compared with matched Australian children. Timepoints: baseline, immediately before selected infections, and 21 days after every infection.

TCRdb re-called the multiplex PCR reads using CATT. The sample yields under 60,000 delta-chain clones, about 1.6% seen once. Germline loops: CDR1 GEAIGNYY, CDR2 EKD. The CDR3 is 13 residues long. The V end was cut by 5 bases, the J end by 4 bases, with 13 bases between. Bulk repertoires came from Vgamma9/Vdelta2+ or Vdelta2-negative gammadelta T cells flow-sorted from PBMC. This clone was seen many times. TCRdb attributes to this sequence the protein of a much larger clone, which differs from the DNA translation at residue 4; a read error is likely, and the protein displayed is translated from the DNA.

The rearrangement joins TRDV2 to TRDJ1; D call uncertain. The TCR sequence derives from a pool of human donors (malaria-infected and uninfected, not separated). The specimen was gamma-delta T cells from blood. CDR3 sequence: CACGSVGVDKLIF. CDR3 DNA sequence: TGTGCCTGTGGCAGTGTAGGAGTCGATAAACTCATCTTT.